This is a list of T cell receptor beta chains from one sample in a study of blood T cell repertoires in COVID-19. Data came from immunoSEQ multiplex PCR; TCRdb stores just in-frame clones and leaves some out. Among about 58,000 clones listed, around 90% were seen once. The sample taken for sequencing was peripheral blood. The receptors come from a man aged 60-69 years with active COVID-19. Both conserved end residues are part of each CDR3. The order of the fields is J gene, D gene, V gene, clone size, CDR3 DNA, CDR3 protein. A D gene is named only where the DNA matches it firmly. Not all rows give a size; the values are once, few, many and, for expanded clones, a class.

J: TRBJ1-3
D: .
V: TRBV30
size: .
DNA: TGTGCCTGGAGACCCGGGGACACCATATATTTT
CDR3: CAWRPGDTIYF

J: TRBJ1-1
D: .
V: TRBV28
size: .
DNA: TGTGCCAGCAGAATTACTGTCTCCCCCACTGAAGCTTTCTTT
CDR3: CASRITVSPTEAFF

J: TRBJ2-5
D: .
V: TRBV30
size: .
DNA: TGTGCCTGGAGGGCGGGGCGAGGGACCCAGTACTTC
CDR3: CAWRAGRGTQYF

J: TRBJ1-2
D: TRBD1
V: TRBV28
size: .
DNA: TGTGCCAGCAGTTTTGACAGGGTCTATGGCTACACCTTC
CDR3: CASSFDRVYGYTF

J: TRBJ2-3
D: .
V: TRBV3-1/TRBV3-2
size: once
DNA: TGTGCCAGCAGCCTCCTTTTTAATACGCAGTATTTT
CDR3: CASSLLFNTQYF

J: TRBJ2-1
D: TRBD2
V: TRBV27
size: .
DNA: TGTGCCAGCAGTTCCAGCGGGAGAAGAGACAATGAGCAGTTCTTC
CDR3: CASSSSGRRDNEQFF

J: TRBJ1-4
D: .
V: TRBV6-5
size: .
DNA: TGTGCCAGCAGTTACTCGTTCGGGTTAACGGGGGAAAAACTGTTTTTT
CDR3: CASSYSFGLTGEKLFF

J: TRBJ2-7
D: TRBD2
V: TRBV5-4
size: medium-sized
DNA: TGTGCCAGCAGCCTGCCGGCTAGCGGGAGGGCCTACGAGCAGTACTTC
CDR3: CASSLPASGRAYEQYF

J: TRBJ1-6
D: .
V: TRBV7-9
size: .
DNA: TGTGCCAGCAGCTTAGCTTCTACAGGCCGCGATGGGTCACCCCTCCACTTT
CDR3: CASSLASTGRDGSPLHF

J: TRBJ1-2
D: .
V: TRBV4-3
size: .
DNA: TGCGCCAGCAGCCCGGAGGGAACGATAGCTAACTATGGCTACACCTTC
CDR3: CASSPEGTIANYGYTF

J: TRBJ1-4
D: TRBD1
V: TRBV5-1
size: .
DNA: TGCGCCAGCAGCCCGACAGGGGGTCGTGAAAAACTGTTTTTT
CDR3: CASSPTGGREKLFF

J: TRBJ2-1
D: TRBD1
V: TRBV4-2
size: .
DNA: TGTGCCAGCAGCCAAGGACAGGGGCCTGAGCAGTTCTTC
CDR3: CASSQGQGPEQFF

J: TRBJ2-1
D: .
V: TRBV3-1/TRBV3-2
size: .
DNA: TGTGCCAGCAGCCAGGCAGGAGGCCTCAGAAGCTACAATGAGCAGTTCTTC
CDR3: CASSQAGGLRSYNEQFF

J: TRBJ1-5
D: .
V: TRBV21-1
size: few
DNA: TGTGCCAGCATCAAAAGAGGATACAGGGTTTTCGGGGCATTTCAGCCCCAGCATTTT
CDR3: CASIKRGYRVFGAFQPQHF

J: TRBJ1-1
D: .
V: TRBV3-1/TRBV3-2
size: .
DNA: TGTGCCAGCTCCGGAGGAGACTTCGAAGCTTTCTTT
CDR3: CASSGGDFEAFF

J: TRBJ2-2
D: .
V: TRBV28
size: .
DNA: TGTGCCAGCAGTTTTCTTTCGGGAACCGGGGAGCTGTTTTTT
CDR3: CASSFLSGTGELFF

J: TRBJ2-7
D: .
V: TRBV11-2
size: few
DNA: TGTGCCAGTGGCGACTGGACAGTCTACGAGCAGTACTTC
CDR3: CASGDWTVYEQYF

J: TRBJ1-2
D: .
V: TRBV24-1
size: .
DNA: TGTGCCACCAGTGTCCCAGGGGCCTCTGGCTACACCTTC
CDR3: CATSVPGASGYTF

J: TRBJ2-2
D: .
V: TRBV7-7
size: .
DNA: TGTGCTAGCAGCTTAGCTCGGACCGGGGAGCTGTTTTTT
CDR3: CASSLARTGELFF

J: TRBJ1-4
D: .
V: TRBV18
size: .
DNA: TGTGCCAGCTCACTCAACGGTCCCAGGTTCGGTGAAAAACTGTTTTTT
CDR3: CASSLNGPRFGEKLFF

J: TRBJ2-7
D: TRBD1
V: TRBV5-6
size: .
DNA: TGTGCCAGCAGCGGAATTGGACAGGGGGCCAGCGAGCAGTACTTC
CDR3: CASSGIGQGASEQYF

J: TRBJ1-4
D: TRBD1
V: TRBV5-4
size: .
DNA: TGTGCCAGCAGCGGACAGGGAGGTTCCACAACTAATGAAAAACTGTTTTTT
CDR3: CASSGQGGSTTNEKLFF

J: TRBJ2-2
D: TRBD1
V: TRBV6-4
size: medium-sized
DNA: TGTGCCAGCAGTGACTCGGACAGGGACACCGGGGAGCTGTTTTTT
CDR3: CASSDSDRDTGELFF

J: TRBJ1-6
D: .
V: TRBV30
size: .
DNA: TGTGCCTGGAGTACCGAGGATTCACCCCTCCACTTT
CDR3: CAWSTEDSPLHF

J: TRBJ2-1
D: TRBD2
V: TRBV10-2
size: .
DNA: TGCGCCAGCAGTGAGAAGCGGGGGGGGTGGAGTGAGCAGTTCTTC
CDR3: CASSEKRGGWSEQFF

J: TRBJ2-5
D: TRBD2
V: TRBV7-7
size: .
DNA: TGTGCTAGCAGCTCGGGACTAGCGGGAGTGGGAGAGACCCAGTACTTC
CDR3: CASSSGLAGVGETQYF

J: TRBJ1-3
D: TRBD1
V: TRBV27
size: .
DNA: TGTGCCCCACCACCCGACAGGGCATTCTCTGGAAACACCATATATTTT
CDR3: CAPPPDRAFSGNTIYF

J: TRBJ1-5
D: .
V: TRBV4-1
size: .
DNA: TGCGCCAGCAGCCAAGATTTTGGGGGCATAATTAGCAATCAGCCCCAGCATTTT
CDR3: CASSQDFGGIISNQPQHF

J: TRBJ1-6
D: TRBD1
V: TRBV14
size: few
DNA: TGTGCCAGCAGCCAAGGGACAGGCTTACCCCTCCACTTT
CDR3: CASSQGTGLPLHF